Below, one T cell receptor (beta chain) is given with its context. The record originates from a study of cytomegalovirus exposure and HLA in healthy donors. The PCR had 60 Vbeta and 13 Jbeta primers. Measured with immunoSEQ multiplex PCR; TCRdb has only the in-frame clones, and not every one. The repertoire table contains some 89,000 clones. The sample taken for sequencing was PBMCs. This clonotype was obtained from a woman in her twenties or thirties in good health and CMV-seronegative.

Here the CDR3 DNA reads TGCAGCGTTGGGACAGGGCGGAAGCACGAGCAGTACTTC. This codes for CSVGTGRKHEQYF. This chain connects TRBV29-1 to TRBJ2-7, with 8 bases fitting TRBD1. The CDR3 is 13 residues long. J gave up 5 bases and V 4 bases, and 7 bases lay outside the gene matches. Germline V gene data show CDR1 as SQVTM and CDR2 as ANQGSEA.